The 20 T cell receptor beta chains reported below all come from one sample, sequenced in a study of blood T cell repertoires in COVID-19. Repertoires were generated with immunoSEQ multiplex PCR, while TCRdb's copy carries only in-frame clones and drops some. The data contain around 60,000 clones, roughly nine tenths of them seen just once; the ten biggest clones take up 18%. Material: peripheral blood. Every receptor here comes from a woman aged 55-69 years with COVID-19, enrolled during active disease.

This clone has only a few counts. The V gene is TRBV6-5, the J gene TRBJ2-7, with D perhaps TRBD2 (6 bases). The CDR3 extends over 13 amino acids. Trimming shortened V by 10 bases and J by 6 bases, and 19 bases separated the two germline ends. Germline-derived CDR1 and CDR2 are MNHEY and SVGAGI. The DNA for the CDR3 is TGTGCCACCCTTAATGGGACTCCCATCGAGCAGTACTTC. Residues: CATLNGTPIEQYF.

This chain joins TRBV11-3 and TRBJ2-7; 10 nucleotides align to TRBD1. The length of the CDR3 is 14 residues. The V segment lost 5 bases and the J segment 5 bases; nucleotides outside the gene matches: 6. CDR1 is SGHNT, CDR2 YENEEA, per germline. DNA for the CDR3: TGTGCCAGCAGCACCGACAGGGGGCAAGACGAGCAGTACTTC. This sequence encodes CASSTDRGQDEQYF.

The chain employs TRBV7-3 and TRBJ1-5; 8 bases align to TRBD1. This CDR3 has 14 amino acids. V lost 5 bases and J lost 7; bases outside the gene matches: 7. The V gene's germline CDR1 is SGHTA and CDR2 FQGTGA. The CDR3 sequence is CASSRTGREQPQHF. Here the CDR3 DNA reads TGTGCCAGCAGCCGGACAGGGAGAGAGCAGCCCCAGCATTTT.

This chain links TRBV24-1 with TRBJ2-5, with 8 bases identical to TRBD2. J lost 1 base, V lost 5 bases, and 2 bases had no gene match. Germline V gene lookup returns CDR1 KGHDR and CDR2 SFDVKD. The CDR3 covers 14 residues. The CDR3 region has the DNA TGTGCCACCAGTGTGGGGACTAGCCAAGAGACCCAGTACTTC. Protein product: CATSVGTSQETQYF.

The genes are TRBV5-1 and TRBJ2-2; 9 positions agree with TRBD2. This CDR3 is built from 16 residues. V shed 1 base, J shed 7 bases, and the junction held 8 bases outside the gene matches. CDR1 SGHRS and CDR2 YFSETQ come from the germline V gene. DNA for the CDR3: TGCGCCAGCAGCTTGACGGTAGCGGGAGTCGGCGGGGAGCTGTTTTTT. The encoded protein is CASSLTVAGVGGELFF.

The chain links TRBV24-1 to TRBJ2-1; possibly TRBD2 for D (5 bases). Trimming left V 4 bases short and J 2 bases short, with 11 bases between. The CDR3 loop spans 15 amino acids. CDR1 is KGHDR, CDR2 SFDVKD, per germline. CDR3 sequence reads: CATSEPAEAYNEQFF. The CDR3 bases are TGTGCCACCAGTGAACCAGCGGAAGCCTACAATGAGCAGTTCTTC.

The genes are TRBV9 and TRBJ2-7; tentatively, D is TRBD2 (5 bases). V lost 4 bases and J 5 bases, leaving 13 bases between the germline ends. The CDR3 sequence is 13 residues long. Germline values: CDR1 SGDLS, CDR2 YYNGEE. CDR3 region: CASSPGSPHEQYF. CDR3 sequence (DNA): TGTGCCAGCAGCCCGGGATCTCCCCACGAGCAGTACTTC.

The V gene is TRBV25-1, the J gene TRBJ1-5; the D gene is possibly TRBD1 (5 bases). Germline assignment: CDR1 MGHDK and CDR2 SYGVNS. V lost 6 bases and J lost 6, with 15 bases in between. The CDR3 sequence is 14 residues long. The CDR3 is CASRSGGESQPQHF. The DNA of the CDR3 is TGTGCCAGCAGGTCTGGAGGGGAGAGTCAGCCCCAGCATTTT. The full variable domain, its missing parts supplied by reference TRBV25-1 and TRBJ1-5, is EADIYQTPRYLVIGTGKKITLECSQTMGHDKMYWYQQDPGMELHLIHYSYGVNSTEKGDLSSESTVSRIRTEHFPLTLESARPSHTSQYLCASRSGGESQPQHFGDGTRLSIL.

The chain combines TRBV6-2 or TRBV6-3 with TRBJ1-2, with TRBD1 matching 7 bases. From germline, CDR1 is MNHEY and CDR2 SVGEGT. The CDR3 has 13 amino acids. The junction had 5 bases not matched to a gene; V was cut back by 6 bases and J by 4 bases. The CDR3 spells CASSNRGAYGYTF. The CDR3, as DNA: TGTGCCAGCAGCAACAGGGGCGCCTATGGCTACACCTTC.

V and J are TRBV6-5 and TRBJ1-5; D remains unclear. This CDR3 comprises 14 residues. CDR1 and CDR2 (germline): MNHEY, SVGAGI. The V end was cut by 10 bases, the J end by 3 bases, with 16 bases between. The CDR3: CATKPGGDNQPQHF. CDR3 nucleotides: TGTGCCACCAAACCTGGCGGAGACAATCAGCCCCAGCATTTT.

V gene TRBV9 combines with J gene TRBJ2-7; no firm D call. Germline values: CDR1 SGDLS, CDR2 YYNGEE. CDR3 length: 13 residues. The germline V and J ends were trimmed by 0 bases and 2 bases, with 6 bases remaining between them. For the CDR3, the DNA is TGTGCCAGCAGCGTAGACGAGACCTACGAGCAGTACTTC. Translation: CASSVDETYEQYF.

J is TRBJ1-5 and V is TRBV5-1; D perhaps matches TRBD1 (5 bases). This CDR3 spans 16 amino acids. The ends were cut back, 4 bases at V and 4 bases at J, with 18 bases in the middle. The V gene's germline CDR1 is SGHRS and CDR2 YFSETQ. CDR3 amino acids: CASSRIPQGGNQPQHF. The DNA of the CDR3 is TGCGCCAGCAGCCGAATCCCGCAGGGAGGGAATCAGCCCCAGCATTTT.

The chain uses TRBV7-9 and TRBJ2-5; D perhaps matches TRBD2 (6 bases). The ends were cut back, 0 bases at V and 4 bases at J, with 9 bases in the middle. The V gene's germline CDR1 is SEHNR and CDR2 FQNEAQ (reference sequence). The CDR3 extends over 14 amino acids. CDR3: CASSLARGGETQYF. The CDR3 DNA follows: TGTGCCAGCAGCTTAGCAAGGGGAGGAGAGACCCAGTACTTC.

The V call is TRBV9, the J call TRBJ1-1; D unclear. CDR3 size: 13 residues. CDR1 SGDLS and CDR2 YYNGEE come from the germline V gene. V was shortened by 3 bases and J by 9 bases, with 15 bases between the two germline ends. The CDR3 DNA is TGTGCCAGCAGCGCAGGTTGGGCAGAGCAAGCTTTCTTT. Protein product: CASSAGWAEQAFF.

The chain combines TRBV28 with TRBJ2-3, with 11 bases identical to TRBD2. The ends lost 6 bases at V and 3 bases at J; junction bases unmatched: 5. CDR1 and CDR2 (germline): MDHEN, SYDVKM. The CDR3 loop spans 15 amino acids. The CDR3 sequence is CASRRTSGRTDTQYF. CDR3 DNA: TGTGCCAGCAGACGAACTAGCGGGAGAACAGATACGCAGTATTTT.

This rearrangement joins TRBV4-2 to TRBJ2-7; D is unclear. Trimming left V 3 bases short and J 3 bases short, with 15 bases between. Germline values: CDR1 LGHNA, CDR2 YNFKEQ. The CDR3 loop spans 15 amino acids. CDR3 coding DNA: TGTGCCAGCAGCCATCACCACCTGGGCAGCTACGAGCAGTACTTC. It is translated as CASSHHHLGSYEQYF.

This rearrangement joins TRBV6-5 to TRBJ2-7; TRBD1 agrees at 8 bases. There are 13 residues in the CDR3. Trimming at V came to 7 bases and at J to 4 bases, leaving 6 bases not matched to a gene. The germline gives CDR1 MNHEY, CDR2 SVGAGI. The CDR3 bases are TGTGCCAGCATCGACCGGGACAGGTACGAGCAGTACTTC. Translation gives CASIDRDRYEQYF.

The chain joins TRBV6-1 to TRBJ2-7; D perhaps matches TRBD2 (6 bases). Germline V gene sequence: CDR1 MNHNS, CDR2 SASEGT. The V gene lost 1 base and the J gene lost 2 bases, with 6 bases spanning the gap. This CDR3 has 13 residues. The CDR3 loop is CASSEVAAYEQYF. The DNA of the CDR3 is TGTGCCAGCAGTGAAGTAGCGGCCTACGAGCAGTACTTC.

Here the CDR3 reads CASTERDRVTEAFF. As DNA, the CDR3 is TGTGCCAGCACCGAACGGGACAGGGTCACTGAAGCTTTCTTT. The chain employs TRBV6-5 and TRBJ1-1, with 9 bases identical to TRBD1. Germline V CDR1 and CDR2: MNHEY, SVGAGI. The V and J ends lost 7 bases and 4 bases, in that order; junction bases with no gene match: 7. The CDR3 contains 14 residues.

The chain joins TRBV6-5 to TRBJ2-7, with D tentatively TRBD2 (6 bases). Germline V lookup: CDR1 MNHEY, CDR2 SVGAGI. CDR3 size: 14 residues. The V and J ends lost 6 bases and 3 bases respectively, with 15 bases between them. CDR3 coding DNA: TGTGCCAGCAGCCTACGGGAGTACAGCTACGAGCAGTACTTC. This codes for CASSLREYSYEQYF.